These 24 T cell receptor beta chains were all obtained from the same sample, sequenced in a study of T-cell reconstitution after alpha-beta-depleted transplantation in children. Unique molecular identifiers were incorporated during preparation of the TCRbeta library. Using its own MiXCR run on the PCR reads, TCRdb lists one record per CDR3 protein. The table includes a few hundred thousand distinct CDR3 sequences, 10% to 15% detected once. Sample: PBMCs, taken from the stem cell graft. Receptor source: a human donor who donated a stem cell graft to a child with Fanconi anemia.

This clonotype was seen at least ten times. The CDR3 sequence: CASSLGGQGYGYTF. Here the CDR3 DNA reads TGTGCCAGCAGCTTAGGAGGACAGGGTTATGGCTACACCTTC. V is TRBV7-9 and J is TRBJ1-2, with 8 bases aligning to TRBD1. Germline V lookup: CDR1 SEHNR, CDR2 FQNEAQ (reference sequence). V shed 1 base, J shed 5 bases, and the junction held 3 bases outside the gene matches. The CDR3 totals 14 residues.

This clonotype turned up a few times. The rearrangement links TRBV6-2 or TRBV6-3 to TRBJ1-2; TRBD1 aligns across 7 bases. The J segment lost 4 bases and the V segment lost 4 bases, leaving 6 bases of the junction unmatched. Germline CDR1 MNHEY, CDR2 SVGEGT. This CDR3 is built from 14 residues. CDR3 coding DNA: TGTGCCAGCAGTTCAACAGGGGCCTTCTATGGCTACACCTTC. As protein: CASSSTGAFYGYTF.

The chain carries TRBV9 and TRBJ2-5; tentative D call: TRBD2 (7 bases). This CDR3 comprises 15 residues. Germline CDR1 reads SGDLS; CDR2 reads YYNGEE. V was shortened by 0 bases and J by 5 bases, with 14 bases between the two germline ends. CDR3 in amino acids: CASSVGGGGMETQYF. CDR3 coding DNA: TGTGCCAGCAGCGTAGGGGGAGGGGGTATGGAGACCCAGTACTTC.

The gene calls are TRBV7-8 and TRBJ2-2, with a possible D match to TRBD1 (5 bases). CDR3 length: 16 residues. Per the germline V gene, CDR1 is SGHVS and CDR2 is FQNEAQ. Trimming pared 0 bases from V and 2 bases from J, leaving 10 bases between. The CDR3 loop is CASSLAKQVNTGELFF. In DNA form, the CDR3 reads TGTGCCAGCAGCTTAGCGAAACAGGTTAACACCGGGGAGCTGTTTTTT.

This clonotype occurred many times. The chain combines TRBV7-8 with TRBJ2-3, with a possible D match to TRBD1 (5 bases). The CDR3 totals 14 residues. The germline V gene encodes CDR1 SGHVS and CDR2 FQNEAQ. V shed 7 bases and J shed 5 bases, with 16 bases lying between them. The CDR3 reads CASTSGQGRDTQYF. The CDR3 DNA follows: TGTGCCAGCACCTCTGGTCAGGGTAGAGATACGCAGTATTTT. The entire variable domain, with the rest obtained from reference TRBV7-8 and TRBJ2-3, is as follows: GAGVSQSPRYKVAKRGQDVALRCDPISGHVSLFWYQQALGQGPEFLTYFQNEAQLDKSGLPSDRFFAERPEGSVSTLKIQRTQQEDSAVYLCASTSGQGRDTQYFGPGTRLTVL.

The chain couples TRBV20-1 to TRBJ2-1; D is perhaps TRBD2 (5 bases). Germline lookup yields CDR1 DFQATT and CDR2 SNEGSKA (reference sequence). The V end lost 0 bases, the J end lost 4 bases, and 7 bases lay between the germline ends. The CDR3 is 13 amino acids. In DNA, the CDR3 is TGCAGTGCTAGAGAGGGAGAATACAATGAGCAGTTCTTC. Translation gives CSAREGEYNEQFF.

The sample holds a few counts of this clonotype. The chain carries TRBV29-1 and TRBJ2-5; D unresolved. Germline CDR1 SQVTM, CDR2 ANQGSEA. Trimming removed 0 bases at V and 1 base at J, with 6 bases between. The CDR3 is 13 amino acids. Written as DNA, the CDR3 is TGCAGCGTTGAAGATCCCCTCCAAGAGACCCAGTACTTC. It translates to CSVEDPLQETQYF.

V is TRBV6-1 and J is TRBJ2-2; tentatively, D is TRBD1 or TRBD2 (5 bases each). The V gene's germline CDR1 is MNHNS and CDR2 SASEGT. The CDR3 runs to 15 residues. V gave up 6 bases and J gave up 6 bases, with 17 bases separating them. The CDR3: CASRDILGDAGELFF. The CDR3 region has the DNA TGTGCCAGCAGGGATATACTGGGGGACGCCGGGGAGCTGTTTTTT.

This clonotype was seen a handful of times. The genes are TRBV5-1 and TRBJ2-7; TRBD2 agrees at 11 bases. This CDR3 contains 15 residues. V gave up 2 bases and J gave up 3 bases; unmatched junction bases: 4. Germline CDR1 reads SGHRS; CDR2 reads YFSETQ. The CDR3 DNA reads as TGCGCCAGCAGCTTATCTACTAGCGGGGGCTACGAGCAGTACTTC. Residues: CASSLSTSGGYEQYF. Drawing the rest from reference TRBV5-1 and TRBJ2-7, the complete variable domain is KAGVTQTPRYLIKTRGQQVTLSCSPISGHRSVSWYQQTPGQGLQFLFEYFSETQRNKGNFPGRFSGRQFSNSRSEMNVSTLELGDSALYLCASSLSTSGGYEQYFGPGTRLTVT.

The chain links TRBV12-3 or TRBV12-4 to TRBJ1-6, with D perhaps matching TRBD1 (6 bases). The CDR3 extends over 13 amino acids. V lost 1 base, J lost 13 bases, and 11 bases lay in between. The CDR3 region is CASSLGEDRPLHF. The CDR3 region has the DNA TGTGCCAGCAGTTTAGGGGAAGACAGGCCCCTCCACTTT.

The genes are TRBV29-1 and TRBJ1-5, with D perhaps TRBD1 (5 bases). V lost 4 bases to trimming and J lost 7 bases, with 14 bases between them. Germline CDR1 reads SQVTM; CDR2 reads ANQGSEA. The CDR3 totals 13 residues. Here the CDR3 DNA reads TGCAGCGTTGCCGGAGGGACGGGACAGCCCCAGCATTTT. This sequence encodes CSVAGGTGQPQHF.

A few counts support this clonotype. V usage is TRBV10-3 and J usage is TRBJ1-1, with D possibly being TRBD1 (5 bases). V was cut by 0 bases and J by 5 bases, with 13 bases left in between. This CDR3 is built from 15 residues. Germline CDR1 reads ENHRY; CDR2 reads SYGVKD. For the CDR3, the DNA is TGTGCCATCAGTGAGTCGCAGGGAGCAAGAACTGAAGCTTTCTTT. Translation: CAISESQGARTEAFF.

The sample holds many counts of this clonotype. The chain is built from TRBV12-3 or TRBV12-4 and TRBJ1-4; D gene unclear. Trimming removed 3 bases from V and 3 bases from J, with 11 bases in between. CDR3 length: 15 residues. The CDR3 nucleotides are TGTGCCAGCAGTTTGAACGCGAAGGCTAATGAAAAACTGTTTTTT. Protein product: CASSLNAKANEKLFF.

The chain uses TRBV5-1 and TRBJ2-1; D not certain. V dropped 0 bases and J dropped 4 bases, with 11 bases sitting between them. In germline, CDR1 is SGHRS, CDR2 YFSETQ. CDR3 length: 15 amino acids. Written as DNA, the CDR3 is TGCGCCAGCAGCTTGGACACCGGGTCGTACAATGAGCAGTTCTTC. This sequence encodes CASSLDTGSYNEQFF.

This clonotype was recorded at least ten times. The rearrangement joins TRBV7-2 to TRBJ1-1, with TRBD1 matching 7 bases. The CDR3 totals 13 residues. Looked up from germline, CDR1 is SGHTA and CDR2 is FQGNSA. V lost 1 base to trimming and J lost 13 bases; unmatched junction nucleotides: 9. CDR3 loop: CASSLGGTAKGFF. CDR3 coding DNA: TGTGCCAGCAGCTTAGGAGGGACAGCAAAGGGTTTCTTT.

With regard to this clonotype: At one boundary the junction diverges from the germline segment, which might be a read error. The V and J genes are TRBV2 and TRBJ1-1; D may be TRBD1 (5 bases). Germline-derived CDR1 and CDR2 are SNHLY and FYNNEI. This CDR3 spans 13 amino acids. CDR3 sequence (DNA): TGTGCCAGCAGGGAAGTTGGGGGCACTGAAGCTTTCTTT. This sequence encodes CASREVGGTEAFF.

J is TRBJ1-5 and V is TRBV7-9; no definite D call. Between the trimmed V and J ends, which lost 3 bases and 5 bases, there was a span of 8 bases. The CDR3 is 13 residues long. CDR1 and CDR2 (germline): SEHNR, FQNEAQ (reference sequence). CDR3 residues: CASSLEPDQPQHF. DNA of the CDR3: TGTGCCAGCAGCTTGGAGCCGGATCAGCCCCAGCATTTT.

This clonotype turned up a few times. The rearrangement uses TRBV9 and TRBJ1-1, with 10 bases lining up with TRBD1. The CDR3 extends over 17 amino acids. CDR1 and CDR2 from the germline V gene are SGDLS and YYNGEE. After removal of 0 bases from V and 4 bases from J, the junction contained 9 bases not matched to a gene. Written as DNA, the CDR3 is TGTGCCAGCAGCGTAGAAGGGGGGACAGGGGCCCGCACTGAAGCTTTCTTT. As protein: CASSVEGGTGARTEAFF.

This clonotype has only a few counts. The chain is built from TRBV18 and TRBJ2-7, with 7 bases identical to TRBD1. With V trimmed by 1 base and J by 6 bases, 3 bases remained unmatched. Germline CDR1 and CDR2: KGHSH and LQKENI. This CDR3 is 13 amino acids long. CDR3 sequence (DNA): TGTGCCAGCTCACCACTAGAGGGGGCCGAGCAGTACGTC. It encodes CASSPLEGAEQYV.

The chain combines TRBV9 with TRBJ2-1; TRBD1 matches at 8 bases. CDR3 length: 16 residues. The germline CDR1 and CDR2 sequences are SGDLS and YYNGEE. Trimming removed 4 bases from V and 5 bases from J; junction bases left unmatched: 11. In DNA, the CDR3 is TGTGCCAGCAGCCTGAGGGGAACAGGGGGAAACAATGAGCAGTTCTTC. Translating it yields CASSLRGTGGNNEQFF.

This clonotype was seen repeatedly, ten times or more. The CDR3 spells CSARDLYGGTEAFF. CDR3 in DNA: TGCAGTGCTAGAGATTTATATGGGGGGACTGAAGCTTTCTTT. V is TRBV20-1 and J is TRBJ1-1; D is possibly TRBD1 (5 bases). V was trimmed by 0 bases and J by 5 bases, leaving 13 bases between them. Looked up from germline, CDR1 is DFQATT and CDR2 is SNEGSKA (reference sequence). CDR3 length equals 14 residues.

This clonotype was recorded a few times. The V and J genes are TRBV20-1 and TRBJ1-1, with D unclear. CDR3 length: 16 residues. Trimming took off 3 bases at V and 0 bases at J, with 17 bases between the two ends. CDR1 is DFQATT, CDR2 SNEGSKA, per germline (reference sequence). In DNA, the CDR3 is TGCAGTGCTAGCCCGCCTGACTTAAGATTGAACACTGAAGCTTTCTTT. Encoded protein: CSASPPDLRLNTEAFF.

The chain joins TRBV4-3 to TRBJ1-2; 8 bases match TRBD1. In germline, CDR1 is LGHNA, CDR2 YSLEER. The CDR3 contains 15 residues. The trim removed 4 bases at V and 4 bases at J, leaving 8 bases unmatched. The CDR3 region has the DNA TGCGCCAGCAGCCCCAACAGGGGGGGAGGCTATGGCTACACCTTC. Residues: CASSPNRGGGYGYTF.

This clonotype was picked up many times. The chain has TRBV6-1 and TRBJ2-7; TRBD1 agrees at 9 bases. Per germline, CDR1 MNHNS and CDR2 SASEGT. The ends lost 3 bases at V and 2 bases at J; junction bases unmatched: 5. This CDR3 contains 15 residues. The CDR3 sequence: CASSEDGTGPYEQYF. The CDR3 DNA reads TGTGCCAGCAGTGAGGACGGGACAGGGCCCTACGAGCAGTACTTC.